Following are 3 T cell receptor beta chains from one sample sequenced in a study of blood T cells in healthy people across ages. A second PCR, run for 7 to 11 cycles, used a sample-barcoded 5' primer plus a J-beta primer mix. TCRdb analysed the 5' RACE reads with MiXCR anew, one entry per CDR3 protein. The table lists some 290,000 distinct CDR3 sequences, 25% to 30% of them singletons, with 29% in the top ten. Material for sequencing was blood. All receptors derive from a woman between 65 and 79 years old in good health.

In its sample, this clonotype was seen many times. The chain has TRBV5-4 and TRBJ2-4; D call uncertain. Trimming removed 3 bases at V and 7 bases at J, with 14 bases between. The germline V gene has CDR1 SGHNT and CDR2 YYREEE (reference sequence). This CDR3 region has 14 residues. CDR3 coding DNA: TGTGCCAGCAGCTCCAAAACCCAACTGAACATTCAGTACTTC. Translated, it gives CASSSKTQLNIQYF. The full variable domain, with the rest looked up from reference TRBV5-4 and TRBJ2-4, is ETGVTQSPTHLIKTRGQQVTLRCSSQSGHNTVSWYQQALGQGPQFIFQYYREEENGRGNFPPRFSGLQFPNYSSELNVNALELDDSALYLCASSSKTQLNIQYFGAGTRLSVL.

This clonotype was detected a few times. This chain uses TRBV5-6 with TRBJ1-2; 10 bases are shared with TRBD1. The V segment lost 3 bases and the J segment 7 bases; nucleotides outside the gene matches: 15. This CDR3 is built from 17 residues. CDR1 is SGHDT and CDR2 is YYEEEE in the germline V gene. The CDR3 DNA is TGTGCCAGCAGCTCCTCCCGGGACAGGGGTATTCCGGGTGGCTACACCTTC. Translating it yields CASSSSRDRGIPGGYTF.

This clonotype appeared a few times. V and J are TRBV4-2 and TRBJ2-5; TRBD1 agrees at 7 bases. CDR1 and CDR2 from the germline V gene are LGHNA and YNFKEQ. The CDR3 is made up of 18 amino acids. Losses at the gene ends were 1 base for V and 1 base for J; bases not matched to a gene: 12. The CDR3 loop reads CASSQGNRGWNLQETQYF. The CDR3 DNA reads as TGTGCCAGCAGCCAAGGAAACAGGGGTTGGAACCTCCAAGAGACCCAGTACTTC.